A single sample gave rise to the 27 T cell receptor beta chains below, sequenced in a study of control samples from healthy donors and cancer patients. Sequenced by immunoSEQ multiplex PCR; TCRdb stores in-frame clones only, minus some. This sample has 150,000 or so clones, with approximately 96% found just once. Sequencing was done on a sample of blood. The source is a man in his forties or fifties in good health.

J is TRBJ1-1 and V is TRBV7-9; D not certain. CDR1 and CDR2 (germline): SEHNR, FQNEAQ (reference sequence). V was pared by 1 base and J by 6 bases, with 12 bases between. The CDR3 is 14 residues long. CDR3 in amino acids: CASSLERINAEAFF. The CDR3 DNA reads as TGTGCCAGCAGCTTAGAACGGATTAACGCTGAAGCTTTCTTT.

This chain joins TRBV29-1 and TRBJ1-2; 12 bases match TRBD1. The V segment lost 6 bases and the J segment 9 bases; nucleotides outside the gene matches: 14. Germline assignment: CDR1 SQVTM and CDR2 ANQGSEA. This CDR3 spans 15 amino acids. The CDR3 bases are TGCAGCGTGGGTCCTCGAGGTGGGACAGGGGGCCGCTACACCTTC. This encodes CSVGPRGGTGGRYTF.

The chain uses TRBV5-6 and TRBJ1-5, with D possibly matching TRBD1 (5 bases). Trimming pared 2 bases from V and 3 bases from J, leaving 12 bases between. Germline CDR1 is SGHDT and CDR2 is YYEEEE. This CDR3 is 15 amino acids long. The CDR3 DNA is TGTGCCAGCAGCTTCGGTGGGGGGTACAATCAGCCCCAGCATTTT. This gives the protein CASSFGGGYNQPQHF.

CDR3: CASSIEGGTGEAFF. CDR3 in DNA: TGTGCCAGTAGTATAGAAGGGGGGACGGGTGAAGCTTTCTTT. The rearrangement uses TRBV19 and TRBJ1-1; D is possibly TRBD1 (6 bases). This CDR3 spans 14 amino acids. Germline-derived CDR1 and CDR2 are LNHDA and SQIVND (reference sequence). The germline V and J ends were trimmed by 0 bases and 7 bases, with 12 bases remaining between them.

The chain uses TRBV27 and TRBJ1-1; 8 nucleotides line up with TRBD1. The ends lost 7 bases at V and 4 bases at J; junction bases unmatched: 8. The CDR3 loop spans 14 amino acids. Looked up from germline, CDR1 is MNHEY and CDR2 is SMNVEV (reference sequence). CDR3 loop: CASTPRDRTTEAFF. The CDR3 bases are TGTGCCAGCACCCCCCGGGACAGGACCACTGAAGCTTTCTTT.

The V and J genes are TRBV7-3 and TRBJ1-1; D is unresolved. The V end was cut by 0 bases, the J end by 0 bases, with 5 bases between. In germline, CDR1 is SGHTA, CDR2 FQGTGA. The length of the CDR3 is 14 residues. CDR3 region: CASSLTPVNTEAFF. In nucleotides, the CDR3 is TGTGCCAGCAGCTTAACCCCAGTGAACACTGAAGCTTTCTTT.

V gene TRBV24-1 combines with J gene TRBJ2-5, with D maybe TRBD1 (6 bases). Trimming took off 0 bases at V and 7 bases at J, with 14 bases between the two ends. This CDR3 is 15 amino acids long. Germline CDR1 KGHDR, CDR2 SFDVKD. CDR3 in DNA: TGTGCCACCAGTGATTTGCCGACAGGTCGAGGGACCCAGTACTTC. Translation: CATSDLPTGRGTQYF.

J is TRBJ2-7 and V is TRBV4-3; 8 bases are a match to TRBD2. Looked up from germline, CDR1 is LGHNA and CDR2 is YSLEER. This CDR3 has 15 amino acids. The trim removed 2 bases at V and 2 bases at J, leaving 5 bases unmatched. This CDR3 is CASSQYSGAAYEQYF. The CDR3 region has the DNA TGCGCCAGCAGCCAATATAGCGGGGCAGCCTACGAGCAGTACTTC.

V and J are TRBV5-1 and TRBJ2-5; 12 bases agree with TRBD1. Trimming took 4 bases from V and 4 from J; bases not matched to a gene: 5. The germline V gene encodes CDR1 SGHRS and CDR2 YFSETQ. The CDR3 length is 15 residues. In DNA form, the CDR3 reads TGCGCCAGCAGCCTCCGGGACAGGGGGCCAGAGACCCAGTACTTC. Translating gives CASSLRDRGPETQYF.

This chain links TRBV6-5 with TRBJ1-6, with D perhaps TRBD1 (5 bases). Trimming pared 0 bases from V and 8 bases from J, leaving 8 bases between. The CDR3 length is 14 residues. Germline CDR1 reads MNHEY; CDR2 reads SVGAGI. The CDR3 loop reads CASSYSSGDSPLHF. The CDR3 bases are TGTGCCAGCAGTTACTCGTCGGGGGATTCACCCCTCCACTTT.

The J gene is TRBJ1-2, the V gene TRBV6-6, with D hard to call. Trimming pared 10 bases from V and 1 base from J, leaving 13 bases between. The CDR3 runs to 13 residues. Germline values: CDR1 MNHNY, CDR2 SVGAGI (reference sequence). CDR3 in DNA: TGTGCCACACAGCATTTTAGTAACTATGGCTACACCTTC. Its translation: CATQHFSNYGYTF.

V usage is TRBV4-1 and J usage is TRBJ1-1; D remains ambiguous. Trimming removed 5 bases at V and 1 base at J, with 14 bases between. The CDR3 spans 15 residues. Germline CDR1 MGHRA, CDR2 YSYEKL. CDR3 DNA sequence: TGCGCCAGCAGCTTTCGGGTCAGAGCGAACACTGAAGCTTTCTTT. Translation gives CASSFRVRANTEAFF.

This clone was recorded only once. This chain links TRBV7-3 with TRBJ1-6, with D perhaps TRBD1 (5 bases). The CDR3 consists of 18 residues. Trimming removed 7 bases from V and 0 bases from J, with 19 bases in between. Germline CDR1 is SGHTA and CDR2 is FQGTGA. Here the CDR3 reads CASTILGLSSSYNSPLHF. DNA of the CDR3: TGTGCCAGCACCATCCTGGGGCTTTCTAGCTCCTATAATTCACCCCTCCACTTT.

This sequence joins TRBV9 and TRBJ1-6, with D tentatively TRBD1 (6 bases). The V end lost 4 bases, the J end lost 0 bases, and 11 bases lay between the germline ends. Germline-derived CDR1 and CDR2 are SGDLS and YYNGEE. The CDR3 is made up of 16 amino acids. In nucleotides, the CDR3 is TGTGCCAGCAGCCCGAGGGGGGACTCCTATAATTCACCCCTCCACTTT. Translated: CASSPRGDSYNSPLHF.

This sequence joins TRBV6-1 and TRBJ1-5, with a weak D call TRBD1 (6 bases). The germline V gene encodes CDR1 MNHNS and CDR2 SASEGT. The CDR3 covers 15 residues. The V end lost 0 bases, the J end lost 4 bases, and 10 bases lay between the germline ends. The CDR3 spells CASSEAGGRNQPQHF. CDR3 nucleotides: TGTGCCAGCAGTGAAGCAGGGGGAAGGAATCAGCCCCAGCATTTT.

J is TRBJ1-6 and V is TRBV19, with D tentatively TRBD1 (5 bases). V lost 8 bases to trimming and J lost 11 bases, with 19 bases between them. This CDR3 comprises 14 residues. CDR1 and CDR2 (germline): LNHDA, SQIVND (reference sequence). The CDR3 DNA reads TGTGCCAGTGAGTCGGGGACGGGAAGGACACCCCTCCACTTT. Protein product: CASESGTGRTPLHF.

The rearrangement links TRBV19 to TRBJ1-1; D might be TRBD1 (5 bases). This CDR3 is 12 amino acids long. Germline assignment: CDR1 LNHDA and CDR2 SQIVND (reference sequence). V dropped 0 bases and J dropped 11 bases, with 10 bases sitting between them. CDR3 protein: CASSIERGSAFF. The CDR3 coding sequence is TGTGCCAGTAGTATAGAAAGGGGATCTGCTTTCTTT.

In this sample, this clone turned up once. The rearrangement uses TRBV19 and TRBJ1-5, with D possibly matching TRBD1 (5 bases). The germline V gene has CDR1 LNHDA and CDR2 SQIVND (reference sequence). V lost 7 bases and J lost 2, with 18 bases in between. This CDR3 contains 16 residues. CDR3 nucleotide sequence: TGTGCCAGTACTTCTCCGGGACTCCTGGGCAATCAGCCCCAGCATTTT. This codes for CASTSPGLLGNQPQHF.

This clone was picked up one time. This rearrangement joins TRBV7-3 to TRBJ2-3, with 11 bases aligning to TRBD2. Trimming cost V 0 bases and J 8 bases; bases outside gene matches: 7. This CDR3 is built from 16 residues. Germline V gives CDR1 SGHTA, CDR2 FQGTGA. The CDR3 protein is CASSLTPLAGGGTQYF. DNA of the CDR3: TGTGCCAGCAGCTTAACGCCCCTAGCGGGGGGCGGTACGCAGTATTTT.

The rearrangement joins TRBV5-1 to TRBJ1-1; D unclear. The V end lost 2 bases, the J end lost 5 bases, and 22 bases lay between the germline ends. The germline CDR1 and CDR2 sequences are SGHRS and YFSETQ. This CDR3 region has 17 residues. CDR3 sequence reads: CASSLMLGREGGTEAFF. The CDR3 DNA follows: TGCGCCAGCAGCTTAATGCTGGGTCGAGAGGGCGGGACTGAAGCTTTCTTT.

This clone was recorded only once. The DNA is left out, because the CDR3 cannot be placed on it with certainty; the CDR3 is given as TCRdb lists it. The chain combines TRBV28 with TRBJ2-3; the listed D gene, TRBD1, was not tested against the DNA. The CDR3 is 16 amino acids long, termini counted. CDR1 MDHEN and CDR2 SYDVKM come from the germline V gene. CDR3 sequence reads: CASSILGQSNTDTQYF.

This chain connects TRBV5-1 to TRBJ1-1; D gene unclear. The CDR3 has 16 amino acids. V shed 4 bases and J shed 0 bases, with 16 bases lying between them. Germline CDR1 and CDR2: SGHRS and YFSETQ. CDR3 protein: CASSRRSQAMNTEAFF. The CDR3 DNA reads as TGCGCCAGCAGCCGCAGGAGTCAGGCCATGAACACTGAAGCTTTCTTT.

This clone has just one count. This chain links TRBV19 with TRBJ1-6; a weak D match, TRBD1 (5 bases). CDR1 LNHDA and CDR2 SQIVND come from the germline V gene (reference sequence). Trimming took off 3 bases at V and 10 bases at J, with 10 bases between the two ends. The CDR3 has 13 amino acids. CDR3 DNA: TGTGCCAGTAGTATGCAGGGTTGGTCACCCCTCCACTTT. This codes for CASSMQGWSPLHF.

The gene calls are TRBV2 and TRBJ1-5, with 8 bases matching TRBD1. The CDR3 is 15 amino acids. In germline, CDR1 is SNHLY, CDR2 FYNNEI. Unmatched junction bases numbered 5, after V lost 4 bases and J lost 3 bases. CDR3 residues: CASSVRQGTNQPQHF. For the CDR3, the DNA is TGTGCCAGCAGTGTGCGACAGGGGACCAATCAGCCCCAGCATTTT.

This chain links TRBV7-8 with TRBJ1-1; TRBD1 might be the D (5 bases). V dropped 3 bases and J dropped 0 bases, with 8 bases sitting between them. The CDR3 covers 14 residues. Looked up from germline, CDR1 is SGHVS and CDR2 is FQNEAQ. CDR3 in DNA: TGTGCCAGCAGCTTGGGGGATTTGAACACTGAAGCTTTCTTT. Amino acids: CASSLGDLNTEAFF. The full variable domain, rest sourced from reference TRBV7-8 and TRBJ1-1, is GAGVSQSPRYKVAKRGQDVALRCDPISGHVSLFWYQQALGQGPEFLTYFQNEAQLDKSGLPSDRFFAERPEGSVSTLKIQRTQQEDSAVYLCASSLGDLNTEAFFGQGTRLTVV.

The chain links TRBV6-5 to TRBJ1-2; D is perhaps TRBD1 (5 bases). The ends were cut back, 4 bases at V and 3 bases at J, with 12 bases in the middle. Germline lookup yields CDR1 MNHEY and CDR2 SVGAGI. The CDR3 covers 14 residues. CDR3 sequence (DNA): TGTGCCAGCAGTTCGGACGGGGGACACTATGGCTACACCTTC. It yields the protein CASSSDGGHYGYTF.

The chain links TRBV5-5 to TRBJ2-2, with TRBD1 identical over 8 bases. The CDR3 runs 16 residues. The ends lost 4 bases at V and 2 bases at J; junction bases unmatched: 7. Germline CDR1 reads SGHKS; CDR2 reads YYEKEE (reference sequence). The CDR3 DNA follows: TGTGCCAGCAGCGTCGACAGGGGCTCTAACACCGGGGAGCTGTTTTTT. It translates to CASSVDRGSNTGELFF.